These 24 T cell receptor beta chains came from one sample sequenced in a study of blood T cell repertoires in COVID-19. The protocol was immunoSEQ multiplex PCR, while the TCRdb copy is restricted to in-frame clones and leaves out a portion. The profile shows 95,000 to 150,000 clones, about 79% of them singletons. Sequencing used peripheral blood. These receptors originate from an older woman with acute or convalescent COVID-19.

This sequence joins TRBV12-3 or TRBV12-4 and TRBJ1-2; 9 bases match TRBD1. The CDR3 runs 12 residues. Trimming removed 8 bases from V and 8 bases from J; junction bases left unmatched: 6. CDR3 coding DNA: TGTGCCAGCTCGGGACAGGGTCGAGGCTACACCTTC. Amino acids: CASSGQGRGYTF.

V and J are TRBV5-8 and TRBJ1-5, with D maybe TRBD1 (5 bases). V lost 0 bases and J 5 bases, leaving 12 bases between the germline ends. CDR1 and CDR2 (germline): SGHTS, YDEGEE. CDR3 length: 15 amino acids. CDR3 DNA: TGTGCCAGCAGCTTGGTTGGGCAGGGTTATCAGCCCCAGCATTTT. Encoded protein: CASSLVGQGYQPQHF.

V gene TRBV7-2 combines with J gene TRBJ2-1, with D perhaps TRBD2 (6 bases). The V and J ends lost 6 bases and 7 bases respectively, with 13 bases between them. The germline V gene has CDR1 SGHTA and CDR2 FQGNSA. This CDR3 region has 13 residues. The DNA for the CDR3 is TGTGCCAGCAGTACGGGACTGCGGAATGAGCAGTTCTTC. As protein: CASSTGLRNEQFF. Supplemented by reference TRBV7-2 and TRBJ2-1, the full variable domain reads GAGVSQSPSNKVTEKGKDVELRCDPISGHTALYWYRQSLGQGLEFLIYFQGNSAPDKSGLPSDRFSAERTGGSVSTLTIQRTQQEDSAVYLCASSTGLRNEQFFGPGTRLTVL.

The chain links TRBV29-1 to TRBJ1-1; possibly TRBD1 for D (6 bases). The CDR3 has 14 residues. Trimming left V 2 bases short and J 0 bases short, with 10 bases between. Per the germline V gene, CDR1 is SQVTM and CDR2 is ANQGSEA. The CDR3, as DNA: TGCAGCGTTGAAAAAGGGGGAATGAACACTGAAGCTTTCTTT. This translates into CSVEKGGMNTEAFF. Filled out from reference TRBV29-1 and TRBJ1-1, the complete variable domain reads SAVISQKPSRDICQRGTSLTIQCQVDSQVTMMFWYRQQPGQSLTLIATANQGSEATYESGFVIDKFPISRPNLTFSTLTVSNMSPEDSSIYLCSVEKGGMNTEAFFGQGTRLTVV.

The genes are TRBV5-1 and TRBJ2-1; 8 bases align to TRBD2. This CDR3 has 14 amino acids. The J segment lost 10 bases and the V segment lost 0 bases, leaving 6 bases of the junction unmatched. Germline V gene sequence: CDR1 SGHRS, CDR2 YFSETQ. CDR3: CASSLAGGAEEQFF. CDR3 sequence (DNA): TGCGCCAGCAGCTTGGCCGGGGGGGCCGAGGAGCAGTTCTTC.

The CDR3 nucleotides are TGTGCCAGCAGCTTAGCGAGCGGGGTCAATGAAAAACTGTTTTTT. Translating gives CASSLASGVNEKLFF. The chain combines TRBV7-9 with TRBJ1-4; no clear D gene. Per germline, CDR1 SEHNR and CDR2 FQNEAQ (reference sequence). V was shortened by 0 bases and J by 5 bases, with 10 bases between the two germline ends. The CDR3 extends over 15 amino acids.

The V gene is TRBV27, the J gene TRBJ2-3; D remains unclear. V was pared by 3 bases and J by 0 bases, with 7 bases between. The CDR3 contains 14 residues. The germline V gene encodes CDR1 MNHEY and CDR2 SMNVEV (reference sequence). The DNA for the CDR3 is TGTGCCAGCAGTTTTGGCATGAGCACAGATACGCAGTATTTT. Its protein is CASSFGMSTDTQYF.

CDR3 bases: TGTGCCAGCAGCCAAGAGGTCGGTCAAGCGGAGACCCAGTACTTC. Its translation: CASSQEVGQAETQYF. The gene calls are TRBV3-1 (or the pseudogene TRBV3-2) and TRBJ2-5; D is undetermined. Trimming cost V 0 bases and J 5 bases, with 13 bases left between them. Germline V CDR1 and CDR2: LGHDT, YNNKEL (reference sequence). The CDR3 extends over 15 amino acids.

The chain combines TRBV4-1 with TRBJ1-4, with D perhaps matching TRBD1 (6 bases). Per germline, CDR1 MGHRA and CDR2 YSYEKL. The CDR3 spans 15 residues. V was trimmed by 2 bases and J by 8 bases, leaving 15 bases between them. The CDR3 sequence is CASSQRGGQSEKLFF. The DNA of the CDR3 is TGCGCCAGCAGCCAAAGAGGTGGACAGTCGGAAAAACTGTTTTTT.

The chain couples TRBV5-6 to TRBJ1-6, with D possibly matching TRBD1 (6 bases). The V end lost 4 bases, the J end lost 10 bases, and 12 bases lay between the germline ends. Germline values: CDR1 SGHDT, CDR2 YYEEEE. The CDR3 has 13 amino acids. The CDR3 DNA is TGTGCCAGCAGCGGTGGACAGCTGTCACCCCTCCACTTT. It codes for CASSGGQLSPLHF.

CDR3 nucleotides: TGTGCCAGCAGTTTCCGCCCTCGGTATCAGCCCCAGCATTTT. Translation gives CASSFRPRYQPQHF. The chain carries TRBV6-2 or TRBV6-3 and TRBJ1-5; D not resolved. Germline values: CDR1 MNHEY, CDR2 SVGEGT. Trimming took off 4 bases at V and 5 bases at J, with 12 bases between the two ends. CDR3 length: 14 residues.

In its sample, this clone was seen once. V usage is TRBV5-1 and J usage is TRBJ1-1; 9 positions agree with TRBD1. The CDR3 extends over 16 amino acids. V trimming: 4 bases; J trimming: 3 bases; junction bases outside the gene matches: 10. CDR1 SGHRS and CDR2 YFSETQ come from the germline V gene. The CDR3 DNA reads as TGCGCCAGCAGCCAAACCCGGACAGGGGTGGACACTGAAGCTTTCTTT. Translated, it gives CASSQTRTGVDTEAFF.

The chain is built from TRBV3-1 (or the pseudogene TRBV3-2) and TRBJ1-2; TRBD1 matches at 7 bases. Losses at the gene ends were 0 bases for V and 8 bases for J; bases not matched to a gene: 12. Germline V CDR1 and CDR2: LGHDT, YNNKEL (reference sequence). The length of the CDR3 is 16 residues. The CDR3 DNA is TGTGCCAGCAGCCAAGAGAGCCGGGACAGTAGCAGCGGCTACACCTTC. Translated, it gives CASSQESRDSSSGYTF.

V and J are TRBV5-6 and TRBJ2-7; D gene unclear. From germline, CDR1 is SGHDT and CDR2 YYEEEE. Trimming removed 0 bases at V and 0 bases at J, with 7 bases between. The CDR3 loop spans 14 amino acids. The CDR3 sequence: CASSLAASSYEQYV. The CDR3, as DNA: TGTGCCAGCAGCTTGGCAGCGAGCTCCTACGAGCAGTACGTC.

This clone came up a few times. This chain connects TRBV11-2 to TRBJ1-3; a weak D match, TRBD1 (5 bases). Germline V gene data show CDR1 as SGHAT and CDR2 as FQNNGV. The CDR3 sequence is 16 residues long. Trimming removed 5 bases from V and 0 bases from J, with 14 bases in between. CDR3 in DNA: TGTGCCAGCAGCGCGTCGAGACAGTCCTCTGGAAACACCATATATTTT. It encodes CASSASRQSSGNTIYF.

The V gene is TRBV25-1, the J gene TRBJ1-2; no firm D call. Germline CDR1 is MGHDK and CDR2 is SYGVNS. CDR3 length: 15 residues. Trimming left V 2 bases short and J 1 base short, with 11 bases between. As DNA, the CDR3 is TGTGCCAGCAGTGAACATGGCGGAGATAACTATGGCTACACCTTC. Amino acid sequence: CASSEHGGDNYGYTF.

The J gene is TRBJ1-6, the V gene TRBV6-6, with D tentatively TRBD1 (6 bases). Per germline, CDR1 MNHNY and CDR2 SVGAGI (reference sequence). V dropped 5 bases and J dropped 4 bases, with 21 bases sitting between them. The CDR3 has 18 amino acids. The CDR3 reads CASSPRRLDRSYNSPLHF. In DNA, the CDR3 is TGTGCCAGCAGTCCCCGAAGGCTGGACAGAAGTTATAATTCACCCCTCCACTTT.

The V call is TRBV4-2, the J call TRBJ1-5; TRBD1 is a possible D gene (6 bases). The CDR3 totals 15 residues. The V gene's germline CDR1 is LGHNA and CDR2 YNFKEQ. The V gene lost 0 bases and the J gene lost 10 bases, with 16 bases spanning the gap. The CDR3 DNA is TGTGCCAGCAGCCAAGAGTCACAGGGACCGGGACCCCAGCATTTT. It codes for CASSQESQGPGPQHF.

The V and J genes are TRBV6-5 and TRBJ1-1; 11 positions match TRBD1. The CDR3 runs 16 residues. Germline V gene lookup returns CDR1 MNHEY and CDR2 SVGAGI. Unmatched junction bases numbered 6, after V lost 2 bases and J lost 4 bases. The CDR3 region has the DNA TGTGCCAGCAGTTACGGACAGGGGGCTGGGCTCACTGAAGCTTTCTTT. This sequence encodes CASSYGQGAGLTEAFF.

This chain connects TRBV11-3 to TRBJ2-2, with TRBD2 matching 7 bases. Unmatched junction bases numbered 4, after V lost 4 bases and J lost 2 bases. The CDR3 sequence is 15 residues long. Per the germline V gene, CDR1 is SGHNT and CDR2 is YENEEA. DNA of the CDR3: TGTGCCAGCAGCTCCCGGGACTACAACACCGGGGAGCTGTTTTTT. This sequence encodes CASSSRDYNTGELFF.

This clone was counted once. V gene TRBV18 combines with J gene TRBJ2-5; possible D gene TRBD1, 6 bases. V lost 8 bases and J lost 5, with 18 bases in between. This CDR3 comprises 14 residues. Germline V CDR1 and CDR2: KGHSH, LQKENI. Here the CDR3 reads CASALGQSGETQYF. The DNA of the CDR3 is TGTGCCAGCGCTTTAGGACAGTCGGGGGAGACCCAGTACTTC.

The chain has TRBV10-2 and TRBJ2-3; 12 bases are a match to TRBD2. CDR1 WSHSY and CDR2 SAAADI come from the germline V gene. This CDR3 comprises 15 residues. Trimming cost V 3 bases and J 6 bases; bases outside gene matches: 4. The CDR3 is CASSDRLAGGDTQYF. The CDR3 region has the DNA TGCGCCAGCAGTGATCGGCTAGCGGGGGGGGATACGCAGTATTTT.

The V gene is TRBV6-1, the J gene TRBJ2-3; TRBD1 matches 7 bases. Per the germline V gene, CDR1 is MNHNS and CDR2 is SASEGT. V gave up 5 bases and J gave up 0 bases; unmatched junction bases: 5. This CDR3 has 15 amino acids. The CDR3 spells CASSSGTASTDTQYF. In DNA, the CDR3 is TGTGCCAGCAGTTCCGGGACAGCTAGCACAGATACGCAGTATTTT.

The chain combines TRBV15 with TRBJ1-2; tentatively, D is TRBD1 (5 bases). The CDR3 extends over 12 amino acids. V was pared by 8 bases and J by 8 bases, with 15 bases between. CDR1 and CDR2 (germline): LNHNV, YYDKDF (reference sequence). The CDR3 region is CATQGSAWGYTF. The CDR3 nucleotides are TGTGCCACCCAGGGCTCAGCGTGGGGCTACACCTTC.